Listed below are T cell receptor beta chains from one sample, sequenced in a study of regulatory T cells in long-lasting Graves disease. One entry per CDR3 protein, called by TCRdb with MiXCR from the multiplex PCR reads. The data contain 400,000 or so distinct CDR3 sequences, 23% of them singletons. Specimen: peripheral blood mononuclear cells (PBMCs), collected when the disease was refractory, from a patient treated with antithyroid drugs. The receptors shown here come from a female donor with Graves disease. CDR3s include the opening cysteine and the closing phenylalanine or tryptophan. A D gene is named only where the DNA matches it firmly. Clone size is stated in some rows and not others, as once, few, many or a class when expanded.

few TRBJ2-2 TRBV5-5 16 TRBD1 CASSPNTGGYTGELFF TGTGCCAGCAGCCCTAATACAGGGGGCTATACCGGGGAGCTGTTTTTT
many TRBJ2-6 TRBV6-5 16 NA CASSYGHRAGANVLTF TGTGCCAGCAGTTACGGCCACAGGGCTGGGGCCAACGTCCTGACTTTC
NA TRBJ1-2 TRBV5-5 13 NA CASSLSADYGYTF TGTGCCAGCAGCTTGTCGGCCGATTATGGCTACACCTTC
NA TRBJ1-5 TRBV9 15 NA CASSVDGGPGQPQHF TGTGCCAGCAGCGTAGACGGGGGCCCGGGTCAGCCCCAGCATTTT
few TRBJ2-7 TRBV7-9 16 NA CASSLLLSDILYEQYF TGTGCCAGCAGCTTACTCTTATCGGACATTCTCTACGAGCAGTACTTC
many TRBJ1-2 TRBV27 16 TRBD1 CASSLLGDRGSGGYTF TGTGCCAGCAGTTTATTAGGGGACAGGGGGTCGGGAGGCTACACCTTC
NA TRBJ2-2 TRBV7-6 18 TRBD2 CASRQELAGTTNTGELFF TGTGCCAGCAGGCAGGAACTAGCGGGTACGACGAACACCGGGGAGCTGTTTTTT
many TRBJ2-7 TRBV24-1 16 TRBD1 CASKPPRDSNLGPQYF TGTGCCAGTAAACCCCCCCGGGACAGTAACTTGGGTCCGCAGTACTTC
NA TRBJ1-2 TRBV4-2 15 TRBD1 CASSQAPGTGNGYTF TGTGCCAGCAGCCAAGCCCCCGGGACAGGGAATGGCTACACCTTC
NA TRBJ1-2 TRBV27 15 TRBD1 CASSAAGTGVGGYTF TGTGCCAGCAGTGCTGCCGGGACAGGGGTGGGAGGCTACACCTTC
many TRBJ1-5 TRBV2 15 TRBD1 CASSEDRAGNQPQHF TGTGCCAGCAGCGAGGACAGGGCAGGCAATCAGCCCCAGCATTTT
few TRBJ1-5 TRBV19 16 NA CASSIRMGGGNQPQHF TGTGCCAGTAGTATAAGAATGGGAGGTGGCAATCAGCCCCAGCATTTT
few TRBJ2-7 TRBV7-2 19 NA CASSSKGAVASANIYEQYF TGTGCCAGCAGCTCTAAAGGGGCAGTGGCTAGCGCGAATATCTACGAGCAGTACTTC
NA TRBJ1-2 TRBV6-1 14 TRBD1 CASSYGQANYGYTF TGTGCCAGCAGCTACGGACAGGCGAACTATGGCTACACCTTC
NA TRBJ2-7 TRBV6-2/TRBV6-3 14 NA CASSYSGQLNEQYF TGTGCCAGCAGTTACTCTGGACAGTTAAACGAGCAGTACTTC
many TRBJ1-2 TRBV28 13 NA CATAIGGAMGYTF TGTGCCACGGCGATTGGGGGGGCGATGGGCTACACCTTC
NA TRBJ1-5 TRBV4-1 16 NA CASSQTTGHSNQPQHF TGCGCCAGCAGCCAAACGACAGGTCATAGCAATCAGCCCCAGCATTTT
few TRBJ2-1 TRBV29-1 13 NA CSVWGPTYNEQFF TGCAGCGTTTGGGGGCCAACCTACAATGAGCAGTTCTTC
many TRBJ1-2 TRBV6-1 15 TRBD1 CASSGDRVLSYGYTF TGTGCCAGCAGCGGGGACAGGGTTCTAAGCTATGGCTACACCTTC
NA TRBJ1-2 TRBV10-3 12 NA CAIADREGGYTF TGTGCCATAGCCGACAGAGAAGGAGGCTACACCTTC
many TRBJ1-4 TRBV7-2 15 TRBD1 CASSLGTGRNEKLFF TGTGCCAGCAGCTTAGGGACAGGGCGCAATGAAAAACTGTTTTTT
once TRBJ1-1 TRBV28 14 NA CASNSTTENTEAFF TGTGCCAGCAATTCTACCACCGAGAACACTGAAGCTTTCTTT
NA TRBJ2-7 TRBV19 15 NA CASSIDASNLYEQYF TGTGCCAGTAGTATAGACGCTAGCAACCTCTACGAGCAGTACTTC
few TRBJ1-2 TRBV2 15 NA CASSEARSTTLGYTF TGTGCCAGCAGTGAAGCGCGTTCCACGACTCTTGGCTACACCTTC
once TRBJ2-3 TRBV6-1 14 NA CASSSWTSTDTQYF TGTGCCAGCAGTAGTTGGACTAGCACAGATACGCAGTATTTT
NA TRBJ1-6 TRBV6-1 17 NA CASSAFEGRTGPSPLHF TGTGCCAGCAGTGCCTTCGAGGGAAGAACAGGTCCCTCACCCCTCCACTTT
few TRBJ1-2 TRBV6-1 14 NA CASGPDGANYGYTF TGTGCCAGCGGGCCGGACGGAGCTAACTATGGCTACACCTTC
NA TRBJ2-6 TRBV7-2 16 NA CASSPYSISGANVLTF TGTGCCAGCAGCCCTTACAGTATCTCTGGGGCCAACGTCCTGACTTTC
NA TRBJ1-1 TRBV3-1 15 TRBD1 CASSESGQRNTEAFF TGTGCCAGCAGCGAATCGGGACAGAGGAACACTGAAGCTTTCTTT
NA TRBJ1-2 TRBV10-3 16 NA CAISDGPDTFNYGYTF TGTGCCATCAGTGATGGCCCAGATACCTTTAACTATGGCTACACCTTC
many TRBJ2-5 TRBV6-1 10 NA CAIHQETQYF TGTGCCATCCACCAAGAGACCCAGTACTTC
NA TRBJ1-4 TRBV20-1 11 NA CSAAVGEKLFF TGCAGTGCGGCAGTCGGTGAAAAACTGTTTTTT
many TRBJ2-7 TRBV6-5 13 NA CASSYSGGNEQYF TGTGCCAGCAGTTACTCGGGCGGGAACGAGCAGTACTTC
many TRBJ2-7 TRBV27 15 TRBD2 CASSFSGGSSYEQYF TGTGCCAGCAGCTTCTCGGGGGGGAGCTCCTACGAGCAGTACTTC
many TRBJ1-2 TRBV20-1 14 TRBD1 CSARDGQGAFGYTF TGCAGTGCTAGAGATGGACAGGGGGCTTTTGGCTACACCTTC
many TRBJ2-4 TRBV12-3/TRBV12-4 19 TRBD2 CASSPLQDGRYGGSSPFVF TGTGCCAGCAGCCCACTTCAAGACGGGAGGTATGGAGGAAGCTCCCCTTTCGTCTTC
NA TRBJ2-1 TRBV12-3/TRBV12-4 17 TRBD2 CASSSLAGDSSYNEQFF TGTGCCAGCAGTTCACTAGCGGGAGATAGCTCCTACAATGAGCAGTTCTTC
NA TRBJ1-4 TRBV5-1 16 TRBD1 CASSLDRGPMGEKLFF TGCGCCAGCAGCTTGGACAGGGGGCCAATGGGGGAAAAACTGTTTTTT
few TRBJ2-1 TRBV30 15 TRBD2 CAWSVMWEGLSEQFF TGTGCCTGGAGTGTAATGTGGGAGGGCCTTTCGGAGCAGTTCTTC